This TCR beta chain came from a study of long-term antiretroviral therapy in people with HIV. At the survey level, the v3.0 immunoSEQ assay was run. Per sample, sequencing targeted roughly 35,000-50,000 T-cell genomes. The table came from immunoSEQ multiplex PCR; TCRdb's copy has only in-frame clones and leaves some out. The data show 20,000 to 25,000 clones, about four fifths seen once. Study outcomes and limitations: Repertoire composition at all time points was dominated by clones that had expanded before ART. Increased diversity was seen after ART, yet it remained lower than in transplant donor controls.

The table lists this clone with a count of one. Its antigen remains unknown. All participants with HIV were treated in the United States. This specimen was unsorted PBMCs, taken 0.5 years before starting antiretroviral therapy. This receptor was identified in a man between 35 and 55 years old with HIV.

Here the CDR3 DNA reads TGCAGCGTTGCCCGGGGACAGAACACTGAAGCTTTCTTT. Amino acid sequence: CSVARGQNTEAFF. The gene calls are TRBV29-1 and TRBJ1-1, with D tentatively TRBD1 (6 bases). V lost 4 bases and J lost 1, with 10 bases in between. CDR1 and CDR2 (germline): SQVTM, ANQGSEA. The CDR3 sequence is 13 residues long. Full variable domain (remainder filled in from reference TRBV29-1 and TRBJ1-1): SAVISQKPSRDICQRGTSLTIQCQVDSQVTMMFWYRQQPGQSLTLIATANQGSEATYESGFVIDKFPISRPNLTFSTLTVSNMSPEDSSIYLCSVARGQNTEAFFGQGTRLTVV.